This T cell receptor beta chain was sequenced in a study of CD4+ T cells in melanoma. The germline V gene has CDR1 MGHDK and CDR2 SYGVNS. The CDR3 runs 14 residues. Trimming took off 4 bases at V and 3 bases at J, with 12 bases between the two ends. TCRdb's table, derived via immunoSEQ multiplex PCR, lists solely in-frame clones and lacks some. The sample includes roughly 140,000 clones, around 90% of them seen just once. Note on this clone: The antigen is undetermined.

Study conclusions and caveats: A reported correlation linked neoantigen-specific CD4+ T cells to CD8+, macrophage and B cell function. Neoantigen-specific CD4+ T cells in melanoma reportedly had diverse differentiation states.

This receptor was taken from a human donor with melanoma. This rearrangement joins TRBV25-1 to TRBJ1-2; TRBD1 is a possible D gene (5 bases). The CDR3 protein is CASSVLGGDYGYTF. CDR3 nucleotide sequence: TGTGCCAGCAGTGTCCTGGGGGGAGACTATGGCTACACCTTC.